Listed below are T cell receptor beta chains from one sample, sequenced in a study of blood T cells in healthy people across ages. From the 5' RACE reads, TCRdb called clonotypes with MiXCR, one entry per CDR3 protein. The sample shows roughly 1.9 million distinct CDR3 sequences, 35% to 50% of them seen only once. The sample consisted of blood. These receptors all stem from a human donor in good health. Each CDR3 is given with its conserved first and last residue. D genes are given only for firm matches. Some rows have no size entry. The others give once, few or many, or a class for an expanded clone.

cdr3_aa | cdr3_nt | j_call | clone_size | v_call | d_call
CASSRIARGGGVSDTQYF | TGCGCCAGCAGCCGGATCGCGAGAGGGGGGGGCGTATCCGATACGCAGTATTTT | TRBJ2-3 | . | TRBV5-1 | .
CASSLGTAQAFF | TGTGCCAGCAGCTTAGGGACGGCTCAAGCTTTCTTT | TRBJ1-1 | . | TRBV13 | .
CATSKGTAVRETQYF | TGTGCCACCTCCAAGGGGACAGCCGTTCGGGAGACCCAGTACTTC | TRBJ2-5 | . | TRBV24-1 | TRBD1
CASSLSVGEKRFF | TGTGCCAGCAGCTTAAGCGTCGGAGAAAAACGGTTTTTT | TRBJ1-4 | . | TRBV7-9 | .
CASSPGVGAGTDTQYF | TGTGCCAGCAGTCCCGGTGTAGGGGCAGGCACAGATACGCAGTATTTT | TRBJ2-3 | . | TRBV12-3/TRBV12-4 | .
CASSRNNRGTEAFF | TGTGCCAGCAGCCGAAATAACAGGGGCACTGAAGCTTTCTTT | TRBJ1-1 | . | TRBV14 | TRBD1
CASLRTAGTPEQFF | TGTGCCAGCCTAAGAACCGCGGGGACCCCTGAGCAGTTCTTC | TRBJ2-1 | . | TRBV6-1 | .
CASSPGGGQNTDTQYF | TGTGCCAGCAGCCCAGGGGGAGGACAGAACACAGATACGCAGTATTTT | TRBJ2-3 | few | TRBV7-9 | .
CSAEESTDEQYF | TGCAGCGCCGAGGAAAGCACTGACGAGCAGTACTTC | TRBJ2-7 | once | TRBV29-1 | .
CASSYPLSGSALNEQFF | TGTGCCAGCAGTTATCCCCTTAGCGGGAGTGCGCTCAATGAGCAGTTCTTC | TRBJ2-1 | . | TRBV7-9 | TRBD2
CAISDFGQSYEQYF | TGTGCCATCAGTGATTTCGGCCAGTCCTACGAGCAGTACTTC | TRBJ2-7 | . | TRBV10-3 | .
CASGPRVGRNTEAFF | TGTGCCAGCGGCCCCAGGGTGGGGAGGAACACTGAAGCTTTCTTT | TRBJ1-1 | . | TRBV14 | .
CSVKGQGSTGELFF | TGCAGCGTCAAAGGACAGGGGAGCACCGGGGAGCTGTTTTTT | TRBJ2-2 | . | TRBV29-1 | TRBD1
CSVRDTSTSSYEQYF | TGCAGTGTTAGAGATACGAGCACCAGCTCCTACGAGCAGTACTTC | TRBJ2-7 | . | TRBV20-1 | .
CSAYDSRTNEKLFF | TGCAGTGCTTACGACAGTAGAACTAATGAAAAACTGTTTTTT | TRBJ1-4 | . | TRBV20-1 | .
CASSVGTASSTDTQYF | TGTGCCAGCAGCGTAGGTACAGCCTCTAGCACAGATACGCAGTATTTT | TRBJ2-3 | . | TRBV9 | .
CSAKEGGVGETQYF | TGCAGTGCAAAAGAAGGGGGCGTCGGGGAGACCCAGTACTTC | TRBJ2-5 | . | TRBV20-1 | TRBD1
CASSQPGGANPEAFF | TGCGCCAGCAGCCAACCAGGGGGCGCAAACCCTGAAGCTTTCTTT | TRBJ1-1 | . | TRBV4-3 | TRBD1
CASSLEGHGGTQYF | TGCGCCAGCAGCTTGGAGGGTCATGGCGGGACCCAGTACTTC | TRBJ2-5 | . | TRBV5-1 | .
CASSWGTGTTYEQYF | TGCGCCAGCAGCTGGGGAACAGGGACCACCTACGAGCAGTACTTC | TRBJ2-7 | . | TRBV5-1 | .